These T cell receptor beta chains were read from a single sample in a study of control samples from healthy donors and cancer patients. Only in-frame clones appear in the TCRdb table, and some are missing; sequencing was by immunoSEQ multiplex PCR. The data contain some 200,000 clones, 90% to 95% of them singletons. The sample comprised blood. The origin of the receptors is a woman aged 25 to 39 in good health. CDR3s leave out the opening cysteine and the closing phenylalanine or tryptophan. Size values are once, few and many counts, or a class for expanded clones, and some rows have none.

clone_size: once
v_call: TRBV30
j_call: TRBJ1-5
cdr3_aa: AWSGQGRNQPQH

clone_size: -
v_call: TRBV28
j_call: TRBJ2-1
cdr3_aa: ASSLGGTQNNEQF

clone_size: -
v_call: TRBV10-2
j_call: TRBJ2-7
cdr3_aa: ASSPTSGGSYEQY

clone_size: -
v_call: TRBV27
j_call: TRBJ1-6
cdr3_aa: ASSRDRGSPLH

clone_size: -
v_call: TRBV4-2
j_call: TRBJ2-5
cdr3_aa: ASSQASGAETQY

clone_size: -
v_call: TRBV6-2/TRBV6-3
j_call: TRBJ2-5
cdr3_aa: ASSRTGEETQY

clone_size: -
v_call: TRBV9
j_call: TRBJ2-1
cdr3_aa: ASSPTGYNEQF

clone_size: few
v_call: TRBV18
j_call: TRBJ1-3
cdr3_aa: ASSPQGEGNTIY

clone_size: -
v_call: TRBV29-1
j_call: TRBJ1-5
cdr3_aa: SVEIDSNQPQH

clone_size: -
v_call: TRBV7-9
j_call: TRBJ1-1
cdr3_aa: ASSLVLSSTEAF

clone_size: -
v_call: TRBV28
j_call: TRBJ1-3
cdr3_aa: ASSVWGAGNTIY

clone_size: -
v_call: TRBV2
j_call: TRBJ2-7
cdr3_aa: ASTGTGGHEQY

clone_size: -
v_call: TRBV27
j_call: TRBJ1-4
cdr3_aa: ASSLIGEANEKLF

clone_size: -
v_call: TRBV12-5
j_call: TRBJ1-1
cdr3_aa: ASGLVLILRQGGTEAF

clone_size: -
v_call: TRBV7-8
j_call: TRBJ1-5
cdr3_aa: ASSFQGYQPQH

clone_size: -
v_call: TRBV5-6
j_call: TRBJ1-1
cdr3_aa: ASSWGGTEAF

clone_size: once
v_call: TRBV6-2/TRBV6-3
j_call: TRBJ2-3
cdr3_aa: ASSYSEFSTDTQY

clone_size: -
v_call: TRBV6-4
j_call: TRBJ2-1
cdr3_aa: ASSDSSGSANEQF

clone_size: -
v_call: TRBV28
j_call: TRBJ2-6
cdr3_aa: ASSATYRAGANVLT

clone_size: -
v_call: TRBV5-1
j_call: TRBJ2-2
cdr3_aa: ASSPGLAGAYTGELF

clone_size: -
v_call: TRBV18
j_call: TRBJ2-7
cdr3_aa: ASSGTGGAPYEQY

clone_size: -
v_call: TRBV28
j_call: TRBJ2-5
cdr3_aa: ASSRGLVAQETQY

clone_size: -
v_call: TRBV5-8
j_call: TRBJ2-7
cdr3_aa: AGSLRPSGSYEQY

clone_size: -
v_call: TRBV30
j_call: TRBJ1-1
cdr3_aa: AWGPVTEAF

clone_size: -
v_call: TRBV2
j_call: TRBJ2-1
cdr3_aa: ASRVAGGSTEQF

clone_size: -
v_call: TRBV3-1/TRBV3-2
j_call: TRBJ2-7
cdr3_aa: ATENRVTYEQY

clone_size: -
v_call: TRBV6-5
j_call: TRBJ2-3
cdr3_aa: ASSYTATDTQY

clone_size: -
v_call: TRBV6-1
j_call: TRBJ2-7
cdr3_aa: ASSEEGIDEQY

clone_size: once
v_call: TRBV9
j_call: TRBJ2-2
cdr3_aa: ASSGTNTGELF

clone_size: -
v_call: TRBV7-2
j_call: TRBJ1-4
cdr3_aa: ASSLARANEKLF

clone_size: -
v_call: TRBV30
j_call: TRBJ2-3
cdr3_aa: AWSRLAEDTDTQY

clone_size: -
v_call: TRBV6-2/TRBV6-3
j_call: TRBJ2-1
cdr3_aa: ASSPGLAGGNEQF

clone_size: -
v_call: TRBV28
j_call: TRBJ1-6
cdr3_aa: ASSNPGKSPLH